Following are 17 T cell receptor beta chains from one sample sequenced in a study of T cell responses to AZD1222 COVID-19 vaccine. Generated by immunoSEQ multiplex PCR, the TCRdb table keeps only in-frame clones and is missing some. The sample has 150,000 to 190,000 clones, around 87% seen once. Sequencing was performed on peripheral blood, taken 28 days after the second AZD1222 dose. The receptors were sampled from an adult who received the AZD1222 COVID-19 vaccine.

This CDR3 reads CASSASVGTNYGYTF. CDR3 bases: TGTGCCAGTAGTGCCTCGGTTGGAACTAACTATGGCTACACCTTC. The V gene is TRBV19, the J gene TRBJ1-2, with no clear D. Germline-derived CDR1 and CDR2 are LNHDA and SQIVND (reference sequence). V shed 5 bases and J shed 0 bases, with 13 bases lying between them. The CDR3 contains 15 residues.

The CDR3 region has the DNA TGTGCCAGCTCACCAACTAGAGAGGATGAGCAGTTCTTC. Its translation: CASSPTREDEQFF. The chain recombines TRBV18 with TRBJ2-1; a weak D match, TRBD2 (5 bases). Germline CDR1 and CDR2: KGHSH and LQKENI. The CDR3 length is 13 residues. The ends were cut back, 2 bases at V and 8 bases at J, with 10 bases in the middle.

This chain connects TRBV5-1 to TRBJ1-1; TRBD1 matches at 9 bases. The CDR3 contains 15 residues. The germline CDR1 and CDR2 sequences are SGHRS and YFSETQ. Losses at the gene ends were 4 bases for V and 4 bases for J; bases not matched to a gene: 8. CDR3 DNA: TGCGCCAGCAGCGCCGCTACAGGGGGCGGCACTGAAGCTTTCTTT. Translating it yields CASSAATGGGTEAFF.

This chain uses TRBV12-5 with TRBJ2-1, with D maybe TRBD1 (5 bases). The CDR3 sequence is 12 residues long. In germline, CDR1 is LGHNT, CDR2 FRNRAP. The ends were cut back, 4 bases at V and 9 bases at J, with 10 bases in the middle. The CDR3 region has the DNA TGTGCTAGTGGTTCAGGGTTTAGTGAGCAGTTCTTC. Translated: CASGSGFSEQFF.

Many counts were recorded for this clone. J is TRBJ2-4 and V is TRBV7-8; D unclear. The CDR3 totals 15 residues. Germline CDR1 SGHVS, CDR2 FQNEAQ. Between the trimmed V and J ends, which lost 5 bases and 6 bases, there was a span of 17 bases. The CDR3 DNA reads TGTGCCAGCAGCGAAGGAATCGGACCTTTAAACATTCAGTACTTC. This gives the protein CASSEGIGPLNIQYF.

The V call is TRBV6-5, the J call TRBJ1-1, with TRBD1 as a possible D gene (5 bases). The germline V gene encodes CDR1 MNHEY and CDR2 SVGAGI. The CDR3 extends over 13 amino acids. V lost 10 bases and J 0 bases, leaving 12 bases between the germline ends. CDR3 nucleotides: TGTGCCACCACGACAGAAATGAACACTGAAGCTTTCTTT. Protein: CATTTEMNTEAFF.

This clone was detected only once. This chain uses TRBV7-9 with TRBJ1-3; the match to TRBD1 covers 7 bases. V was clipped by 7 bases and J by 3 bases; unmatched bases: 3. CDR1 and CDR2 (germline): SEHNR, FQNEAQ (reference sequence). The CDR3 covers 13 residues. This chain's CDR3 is CASIRGYGNTIYF. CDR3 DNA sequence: TGTGCCAGCATCAGGGGGTATGGAAACACCATATATTTT.

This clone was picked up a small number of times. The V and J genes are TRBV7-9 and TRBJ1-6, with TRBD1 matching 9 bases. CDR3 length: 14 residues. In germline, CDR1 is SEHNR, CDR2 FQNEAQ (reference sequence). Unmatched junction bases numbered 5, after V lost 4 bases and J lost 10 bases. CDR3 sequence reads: CASSYTGGESPLHF. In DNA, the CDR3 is TGTGCCAGCAGCTATACAGGGGGCGAGTCACCCCTCCACTTT.

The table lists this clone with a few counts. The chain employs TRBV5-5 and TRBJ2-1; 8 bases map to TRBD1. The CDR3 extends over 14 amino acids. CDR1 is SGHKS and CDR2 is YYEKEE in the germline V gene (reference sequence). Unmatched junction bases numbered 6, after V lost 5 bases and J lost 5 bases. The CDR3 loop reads CASSFGTGNNEQFF. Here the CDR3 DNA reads TGTGCCAGCAGTTTTGGGACAGGCAACAATGAGCAGTTCTTC.

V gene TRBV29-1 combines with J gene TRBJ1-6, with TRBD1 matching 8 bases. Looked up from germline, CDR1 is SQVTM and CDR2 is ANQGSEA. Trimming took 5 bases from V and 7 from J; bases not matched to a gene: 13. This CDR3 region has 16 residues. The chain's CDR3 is CSVPPEDRVWNSPLHF. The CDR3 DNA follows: TGCAGCGTTCCCCCGGAGGACAGGGTGTGGAATTCACCCCTCCACTTT.

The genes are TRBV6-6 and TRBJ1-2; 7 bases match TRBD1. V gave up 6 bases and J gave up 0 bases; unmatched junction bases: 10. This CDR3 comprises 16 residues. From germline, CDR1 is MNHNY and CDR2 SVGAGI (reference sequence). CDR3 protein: CASSSNDRAANYGYTF. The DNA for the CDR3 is TGTGCCAGCAGCTCGAATGACAGGGCAGCTAACTATGGCTACACCTTC.

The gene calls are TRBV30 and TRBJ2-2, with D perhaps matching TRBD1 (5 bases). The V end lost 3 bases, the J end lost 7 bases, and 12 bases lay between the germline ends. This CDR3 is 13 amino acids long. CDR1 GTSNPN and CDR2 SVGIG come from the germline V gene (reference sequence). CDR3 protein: CAWSRQTGGELFF. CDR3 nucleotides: TGTGCCTGGAGCCGACAGACGGGCGGGGAGCTGTTTTTT.

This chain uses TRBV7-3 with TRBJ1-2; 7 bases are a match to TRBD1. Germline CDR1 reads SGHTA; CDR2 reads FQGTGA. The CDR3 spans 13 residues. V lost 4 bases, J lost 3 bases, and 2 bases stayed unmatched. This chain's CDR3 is CASSSGQDYGYTF. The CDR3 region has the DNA TGTGCCAGCAGCTCCGGACAGGACTATGGCTACACCTTC.

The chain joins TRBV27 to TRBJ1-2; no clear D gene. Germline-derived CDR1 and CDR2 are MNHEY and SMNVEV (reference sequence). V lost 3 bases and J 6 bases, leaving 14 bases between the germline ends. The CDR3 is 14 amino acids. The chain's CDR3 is CASSFRPGADGYTF. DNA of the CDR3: TGTGCCAGCAGTTTTCGTCCGGGAGCGGATGGCTACACCTTC.

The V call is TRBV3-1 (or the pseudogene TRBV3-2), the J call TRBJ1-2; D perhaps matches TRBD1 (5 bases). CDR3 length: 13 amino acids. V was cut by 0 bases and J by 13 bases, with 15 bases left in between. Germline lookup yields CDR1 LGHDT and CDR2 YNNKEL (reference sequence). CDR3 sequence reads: CASSQEVGLLFTF. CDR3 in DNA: TGTGCCAGCAGCCAAGAGGTGGGGCTACTTTTCACCTTC.

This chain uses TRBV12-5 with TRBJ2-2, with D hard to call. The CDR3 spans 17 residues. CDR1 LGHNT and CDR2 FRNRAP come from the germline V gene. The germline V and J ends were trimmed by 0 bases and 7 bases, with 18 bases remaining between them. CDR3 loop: CASGLVLTYLKGGELFF. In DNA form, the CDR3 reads TGTGCTAGTGGTTTGGTACTGACCTACCTAAAGGGCGGGGAGCTGTTTTTT.

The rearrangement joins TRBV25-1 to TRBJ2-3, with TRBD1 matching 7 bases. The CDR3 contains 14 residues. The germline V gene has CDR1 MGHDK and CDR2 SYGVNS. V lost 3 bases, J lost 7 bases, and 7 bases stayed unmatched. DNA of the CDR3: TGTGCCAGCAGTGATGAGGGGGCGAGGAATACGCAGTATTTT. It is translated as CASSDEGARNTQYF.